This T cell receptor (beta chain) is drawn from a study of T cell responses to AZD1222 COVID-19 vaccine. Study-wide findings and caveats: Seropositive AZD1222 recipients at baseline numbered only five or six. Sampled repertoires all dated from after the peak T cell response. Unmutated variant regions are reportedly the target of nearly half of TCRs that are spike-specific.

Germline V gives CDR1 DFQATT, CDR2 SNEGSKA (reference sequence). The CDR3 spans 12 residues. The V end was cut by 3 bases, the J end by 8 bases, with 11 bases between. Worth noting for this clone: Its antigen is currently unknown.

Assay: immunoSEQ multiplex PCR; the TCRdb copy retains only in-frame clones and omits some. This table holds roughly 100,000 clones, roughly nine tenths found once. Source: peripheral blood, taken 28 days after the second dose of the MenACWY control vaccine. The origin of this receptor is an adult who received the MenACWY meningococcal vaccine as a control. The chain couples TRBV20-1 to TRBJ2-1, with D perhaps TRBD1 or TRBD2 (5 bases each). The CDR3, as DNA: TGCAGTGCTAGTTTTTTGGGGGATGAGCAGTTCTTC. This translates into CSASFLGDEQFF.